The 21 T cell receptor beta chains in this list originate from one sample, sequenced in a study of blood T cell repertoires in COVID-19. Data came from immunoSEQ multiplex PCR; TCRdb stores just in-frame clones and leaves some out. The sample holds 200,000 to 300,000 clones, just over 85% seen once. Source material: peripheral blood. The receptors were sampled from a man older than 75 with acute or convalescent COVID-19.

This clone has a single count. The gene calls are TRBV6-2 or TRBV6-3 and TRBJ2-2; 12 bases fit TRBD2. V gave up 2 bases and J gave up 6 bases; unmatched junction bases: 4. The CDR3 length is 16 residues. Germline values: CDR1 MNHEY, CDR2 SVGEGT. CDR3 nucleotides: TGTGCCAGCAGTTACGAGCTAGCGGGGGGGCCCGGGGAGCTGTTTTTT. It yields the protein CASSYELAGGPGELFF.

V is TRBV5-1 and J is TRBJ2-2; possibly TRBD2 for D (6 bases). Between the trimmed V and J ends, which lost 5 bases and 2 bases, there was a span of 10 bases. There are 14 residues in the CDR3. Looked up from germline, CDR1 is SGHRS and CDR2 is YFSETQ. The CDR3 DNA follows: TGCGCCAGCAGTTGGGACTCCAACACCGGGGAGCTGTTTTTT. Its translation is CASSWDSNTGELFF.

This chain connects TRBV2 to TRBJ2-7; weak D call: TRBD2 (6 bases). The germline V and J ends were trimmed by 4 bases and 7 bases, with 20 bases remaining between them. The CDR3 length is 15 residues. The germline CDR1 and CDR2 sequences are SNHLY and FYNNEI. CDR3 DNA: TGTGCCAGCAGTGTACCGCGGGGTGTCCTCGTGGAGCAGTACTTC. Protein product: CASSVPRGVLVEQYF.

This clone has only one observation. The V call is TRBV6-1, the J call TRBJ2-2, with D possibly matching TRBD2 (5 bases). Germline V lookup: CDR1 MNHNS, CDR2 SASEGT. Trimming took off 4 bases at V and 4 bases at J, with 16 bases between the two ends. The CDR3 is made up of 16 amino acids. The CDR3 spells CASSGGRGEATGELFF. As DNA, the CDR3 is TGTGCCAGCAGTGGAGGCCGGGGTGAGGCCACCGGGGAGCTGTTTTTT.

This rearrangement joins TRBV24-1 to TRBJ2-7; 8 bases are shared with TRBD1. Trimming cost V 5 bases and J 2 bases; bases outside gene matches: 4. The CDR3 loop spans 14 amino acids. The germline CDR1 and CDR2 sequences are KGHDR and SFDVKD. CDR3 region: CATSGTGRTYEQYF. The DNA for the CDR3 is TGTGCCACCAGTGGGACAGGGAGAACCTACGAGCAGTACTTC.

This sequence joins TRBV3-1 (or the pseudogene TRBV3-2) and TRBJ2-1; 10 bases line up with TRBD2. CDR3 length equals 14 residues. Germline assignment: CDR1 LGHDT and CDR2 YNNKEL (reference sequence). Trimming at V came to 8 bases and at J to 6 bases, leaving 7 bases not matched to a gene. CDR3 residues: CASDKAGGPNEQFF. The CDR3 region has the DNA TGTGCCAGCGACAAAGCGGGAGGGCCCAATGAGCAGTTCTTC.

The gene calls are TRBV2 and TRBJ2-2, with D possibly TRBD1 on 5 matching bases. The V gene lost 1 base and the J gene lost 5 bases, with 5 bases spanning the gap. The CDR3 contains 13 residues. CDR1 SNHLY and CDR2 FYNNEI come from the germline V gene. The CDR3 nucleotides read TGTGCCAGCAGTGAAGGACAGACCGGGGAGCTGTTTTTT. Translated, it gives CASSEGQTGELFF.

The gene calls are TRBV7-2 and TRBJ2-7; 12 bases map to TRBD2. Germline CDR1 and CDR2: SGHTA and FQGNSA. CDR3 length equals 16 residues. V lost 1 base, J lost 6 bases, and 7 bases stayed unmatched. Written as DNA, the CDR3 is TGTGCCAGCAGCTTAGTTTGGACTAGCGGGAAGGGCGAGCAGTACTTC. Translated, it gives CASSLVWTSGKGEQYF. The complete variable domain, with remaining parts taken from reference TRBV7-2 and TRBJ2-7, reads GAGVSQSPSNKVTEKGKDVELRCDPISGHTALYWYRQSLGQGLEFLIYFQGNSAPDKSGLPSDRFSAERTGGSVSTLTIQRTQQEDSAVYLCASSLVWTSGKGEQYFGPGTRLTVT.

CDR3 loop: CASSPSTGLAGMRDQYF. As DNA, the CDR3 is TGTGCCAGCTCACCTTCGACGGGACTAGCGGGGATGAGGGATCAGTACTTC. This chain uses TRBV18 with TRBJ2-4, with TRBD2 matching over 13 bases. The germline gives CDR1 KGHSH, CDR2 LQKENI. After removal of 3 bases from V and 12 bases from J, the junction contained 14 bases not matched to a gene. The CDR3 spans 17 residues.

The chain joins TRBV12-3 or TRBV12-4 to TRBJ1-6; possibly TRBD1 for D (5 bases). The V end was cut by 0 bases, the J end by 11 bases, with 8 bases between. The CDR3 length is 13 residues. The CDR3 loop reads CASSLAWGAPLHF. The CDR3 DNA is TGTGCCAGCAGTTTAGCGTGGGGGGCACCCCTCCACTTT.

This chain connects TRBV19 to TRBJ2-3; perhaps TRBD2 as D (6 bases). V was shortened by 1 base and J by 0 bases, with 14 bases between the two germline ends. The CDR3 is 17 amino acids. Germline V gives CDR1 LNHDA, CDR2 SQIVND (reference sequence). This chain's CDR3 is CASSIGWRGPSTDTQYF. DNA for the CDR3: TGTGCCAGTAGTATAGGCTGGCGGGGTCCTAGCACAGATACGCAGTATTTT.

This CDR3 is CASSRDFQSSYNEQFF. The CDR3 bases are TGTGCCAGCAGCCGGGACTTTCAGAGCTCCTACAATGAGCAGTTCTTC. The genes are TRBV5-8 and TRBJ2-1, with D possibly TRBD2 on 6 matching bases. The CDR3 runs 16 residues. The V and J ends lost 4 bases and 0 bases respectively, with 14 bases between them. Germline lookup yields CDR1 SGHTS and CDR2 YDEGEE.

V is TRBV7-9 and J is TRBJ2-7; a weak D match, TRBD1 (5 bases). Germline V gene lookup returns CDR1 SEHNR and CDR2 FQNEAQ (reference sequence). V shed 2 bases and J shed 3 bases, with 17 bases lying between them. The CDR3 loop spans 16 amino acids. The chain's CDR3 is CASSLQGRARNYEQYF. Written as DNA, the CDR3 is TGTGCCAGCAGCTTACAGGGCCGAGCTCGAAACTACGAGCAGTACTTC.

J is TRBJ1-1 and V is TRBV15; 9 bases align to TRBD1. CDR3 length: 14 residues. V was pared by 4 bases and J by 5 bases, with 5 bases of the junction left unmatched. From germline, CDR1 is LNHNV and CDR2 YYDKDF (reference sequence). CDR3 amino acids: CATSKDRGRTEAFF. For the CDR3, the DNA is TGTGCCACCAGCAAGGACAGGGGAAGGACTGAAGCTTTCTTT.

This chain links TRBV6-2 or TRBV6-3 with TRBJ2-3, with 9 bases aligning to TRBD1. The CDR3 extends over 17 amino acids. The V segment lost 2 bases and the J segment 3 bases; nucleotides outside the gene matches: 9. Germline CDR1 is MNHEY and CDR2 is SVGEGT. In DNA form, the CDR3 reads TGTGCCAGCAGTTACCAACAGGGGGCCTATTCTACAGATACGCAGTATTTT. Protein product: CASSYQQGAYSTDTQYF.

This chain connects TRBV5-1 to TRBJ1-5; a weak D match, TRBD1 (5 bases). The ends were cut back, 4 bases at V and 1 base at J, with 12 bases in the middle. CDR1 is SGHRS and CDR2 is YFSETQ in the germline V gene. This CDR3 region has 15 residues. The CDR3 DNA sequence: TGCGCCAGCAGCCCTCAGGGTCTGAGCAATCAGCCCCAGCATTTT. Its protein is CASSPQGLSNQPQHF.

The rearrangement links TRBV2 to TRBJ1-4; maybe TRBD1 (6 bases). Between the trimmed V and J ends, which lost 6 bases and 1 base, there was a span of 12 bases. The CDR3 consists of 15 residues. The V gene's germline CDR1 is SNHLY and CDR2 FYNNEI. The DNA of the CDR3 is TGTGCCAGCAGCGATGACAGGTTAACTAATGAAAAACTGTTTTTT. Encoded protein: CASSDDRLTNEKLFF.

This chain joins TRBV24-1 and TRBJ2-7; possibly TRBD2 for D (7 bases). This CDR3 is built from 16 residues. The V and J ends lost 4 bases and 5 bases respectively, with 20 bases between them. Germline loops: CDR1 KGHDR, CDR2 SFDVKD. The CDR3 is CATSEPGGSRGNEQYF. CDR3 nucleotides: TGTGCCACCAGTGAACCGGGGGGCAGTCGTGGGAACGAGCAGTACTTC.

This clone was observed a handful of times. The chain employs TRBV28 and TRBJ2-7, with D tentatively TRBD1 (6 bases). Trimming removed 7 bases at V and 4 bases at J, with 11 bases between. The germline CDR1 and CDR2 sequences are MDHEN and SYDVKM. The CDR3 is made up of 12 amino acids. Here the CDR3 DNA reads TGTGCCAGCAAAGAGCAGGGGTACGAGCAGTACTTC. Translation: CASKEQGYEQYF.

This clone was seen a few times. J is TRBJ2-5 and V is TRBV20-1; D might be TRBD2 (5 bases). The CDR3 extends over 11 amino acids. Germline V gene sequence: CDR1 DFQATT, CDR2 SNEGSKA (reference sequence). V lost 6 bases and J lost 5, with 10 bases in between. The CDR3 region has the DNA TGCAGTGCGAAGGACTTTGAGACCCAGTACTTC. Amino acids: CSAKDFETQYF.

The chain recombines TRBV7-3 with TRBJ2-7; tentative D call: TRBD1 (6 bases). The CDR3 is 12 amino acids. Trimming took 2 bases from V and 6 from J, leaving 8 bases between them. The germline V gene has CDR1 SGHTA and CDR2 FQGTGA. CDR3 residues: CASSLQGSEQYF. The CDR3 DNA reads as TGTGCCAGCAGCTTACAGGGGTCCGAGCAGTACTTC.